Shown below are 32 T cell receptor beta chains from a single sample sequenced in a study of neurological immune-mediated disorders. Each CDR3 protein gets one entry after TCRdb re-called the 5' RACE reads with MiXCR. This table holds 25,000 to 30,000 distinct CDR3 sequences, over 3% found once. The material sequenced was PBMCs. Every receptor here comes from a woman aged 25 to 45 with multiple sclerosis.

This clonotype was seen repeatedly, ten times or more. The chain links TRBV20-1 to TRBJ2-1; 8 bases agree with TRBD2. Germline V CDR1 and CDR2: DFQATT, SNEGSKA (reference sequence). After removal of 4 bases from V and 8 bases from J, the junction contained 13 bases not matched to a gene. The CDR3 contains 15 residues. The CDR3 DNA sequence: TGCAGTGCTATCCTCCCAGCGGGGGTGGCCGATGAGCAGTTCTTC. Its protein product is CSAILPAGVADEQFF.

Regarding this clonotype: A read error may explain this, as a much larger clone is one base away. The V call is TRBV7-2, the J call TRBJ2-3; D is unclear. From germline, CDR1 is SGHTA and CDR2 FQGNSA. The CDR3 is 12 amino acids. The germline V and J ends were trimmed by 5 bases and 5 bases, with 8 bases remaining between them. The CDR3 DNA reads as TGTGCCAGCAGCCAAATAGGAGATACGCAGTATTTT. Residues: CASSQIGDTQYF.

This clonotype was detected only a few times. A much larger clone lies a single base off, so this may be a read error. The rearrangement uses TRBV5-1 and TRBJ2-1; D is unresolved. Germline V lookup: CDR1 SGHRS, CDR2 YFSETQ. This CDR3 comprises 12 residues. V was clipped by 4 bases and J by 10 bases, with 12 bases between them. The CDR3 coding sequence is TGCGCCAGCAGCAAATTAGAAGGAGAGCAGTTCTTC. Protein: CASSKLEGEQFF.

This clonotype showed up many times. The V call is TRBV4-1, the J call TRBJ2-1, with 12 bases lining up with TRBD2. Germline-derived CDR1 and CDR2 are MGHRA and YSYEKL. The CDR3 runs to 17 residues. V lost 4 bases, J lost 4 bases, and 8 bases stayed unmatched. The DNA for the CDR3 is TGCGCCAGCAGCCGCATTCTAGCGGGAGGGCCATACAATGAGCAGTTCTTC. Its translation: CASSRILAGGPYNEQFF.

This clonotype was detected many times. This chain connects TRBV7-6 to TRBJ2-3, with D unclear. Between the trimmed V and J ends, which lost 5 bases and 1 base, there was a span of 13 bases. The germline V gene has CDR1 SGHVS and CDR2 FNYEAQ. The CDR3 length is 15 residues. CDR3 coding DNA: TGTGCCAGCAGCGAAACGGACGTCGGCACAGATACGCAGTATTTT. It yields the protein CASSETDVGTDTQYF.

The sample holds many counts of this clonotype. This chain uses TRBV12-3 or TRBV12-4 with TRBJ2-5; D uncertain. Trimming took off 3 bases at V and 3 bases at J, with 8 bases between the two ends. The CDR3 covers 13 residues. CDR3 sequence (DNA): TGTGCCAGCAGTTTCTGGCAGAAAGAGACCCAGTACTTC. This sequence encodes CASSFWQKETQYF.

The table lists this clonotype with many counts. V and J are TRBV4-2 and TRBJ1-5; D is uncertain. Germline loops: CDR1 LGHNA, CDR2 YNFKEQ. Trimming removed 0 bases from V and 7 bases from J, with 10 bases in between. CDR3 length: 14 residues. CDR3 in amino acids: CASSQDGEIQPQHF. CDR3 DNA sequence: TGTGCCAGCAGCCAAGACGGGGAGATCCAGCCCCAGCATTTT.

As regards this clonotype: This could be a read error, since a much larger clone is one nucleotide away. This chain uses TRBV27 with TRBJ2-7; a possible D gene is TRBD2 (5 bases). Trimming cost V 5 bases and J 5 bases, with 13 bases left between them. The CDR3 loop spans 13 amino acids. From germline, CDR1 is MNHEY and CDR2 SMNVEV (reference sequence). The CDR3 DNA follows: TGTGCCAGCAGTCCCATTAGCGTCCACGAGCAGTACTTC. It is translated as CASSPISVHEQYF.

This clonotype was found many times. The chain carries TRBV18 and TRBJ2-7; D call uncertain. V was trimmed by 3 bases and J by 6 bases, leaving 15 bases between them. The CDR3 runs to 14 residues. Germline loops: CDR1 KGHSH, CDR2 LQKENI. This chain's CDR3 is CASSPYGRIAEQYF. The CDR3 nucleotides are TGTGCCAGCTCACCTTATGGCAGGATAGCCGAGCAGTACTTC.

This clonotype occurred many times. J is TRBJ1-4 and V is TRBV20-1, with TRBD1 as a possible D gene (5 bases). The CDR3 has 16 residues. The germline V and J ends were trimmed by 6 bases and 2 bases, with 19 bases remaining between them. Germline CDR1 is DFQATT and CDR2 is SNEGSKA (reference sequence). The CDR3 sequence: CSAPSPHRPTNEKLFF. The CDR3 nucleotides read TGCAGTGCACCATCCCCTCACAGGCCTACTAATGAAAAACTGTTTTTT.

In its sample, this clonotype was seen many times. An end of the junction differs from the germline gene, which may be a read error. The gene calls are TRBV4-1 and TRBJ2-1; 8 nucleotides line up with TRBD2. Germline lookup yields CDR1 MGHRA and CDR2 YSYEKL. The CDR3 extends over 14 amino acids. CDR3 coding DNA: TGCGCCAGCAGCCAAGTCTGGGGACTAGGGGATAGGGTCTTC. The encoded protein is CASSQVWGLGDRVF.

At least ten counts were recorded for this clonotype. CDR3 region: CASSSTGYEQYF. DNA for the CDR3: TGTGCCAGCAGCTCCACAGGGTACGAGCAGTACTTC. V usage is TRBV7-2 and J usage is TRBJ2-7; tentative D call: TRBD1 (6 bases). This CDR3 is built from 12 residues. Germline CDR1 SGHTA, CDR2 FQGNSA. V lost 4 bases and J 4 bases, leaving 8 bases between the germline ends.

This clonotype was recorded many times. V gene TRBV5-1 combines with J gene TRBJ2-1, with D uncertain. V lost 4 bases and J 7 bases, leaving 12 bases between the germline ends. The CDR3 has 13 amino acids. Germline CDR1 is SGHRS and CDR2 is YFSETQ. The CDR3 sequence: CASSLGLSNEQFF. In DNA, the CDR3 is TGCGCCAGCAGCCTCGGATTGTCAAATGAGCAGTTCTTC.

This clonotype showed up many times. The V call is TRBV5-1, the J call TRBJ2-2; a possible D gene is TRBD2 (6 bases). Germline V lookup: CDR1 SGHRS, CDR2 YFSETQ. There are 17 residues in the CDR3. V was clipped by 4 bases and J by 6 bases, with 22 bases between them. Written as DNA, the CDR3 is TGCGCCAGCAGCCCCATCCTGGGGCCCTCGGGGGCCGGGGAGCTGTTTTTT. Translating it yields CASSPILGPSGAGELFF.

The table lists this clonotype with many counts. The J gene is TRBJ2-1, the V gene TRBV20-1; tentative D call: TRBD1 (6 bases). V shed 6 bases and J shed 8 bases, with 20 bases lying between them. The CDR3 runs 14 residues. The V gene's germline CDR1 is DFQATT and CDR2 SNEGSKA (reference sequence). CDR3 DNA: TGCAGTGCCAGAAGAGACCACAGGGTTGATGAGCAGTTCTTC. Residues: CSARRDHRVDEQFF.

This clonotype occurred a few times. A much larger clone differs by one base, so this may be a read error. This chain connects TRBV10-3 to TRBJ1-1; 7 positions agree with TRBD1. The V gene's germline CDR1 is ENHRY and CDR2 SYGVKD. Germline trimming cut 6 bases from V and 1 base from J; bases unmatched to any gene: 8. This CDR3 contains 15 residues. The CDR3 region is CAISTLTGTNTEAFF. The CDR3 DNA reads TGTGCCATCAGCACCTTGACAGGGACGAACACTGAAGCTTTCTTT.

This clonotype was seen many times. The chain joins TRBV11-2 to TRBJ2-3, with TRBD1 matching over 7 bases. Germline values: CDR1 SGHAT, CDR2 FQNNGV. J lost 2 bases, V lost 0 bases, and 2 bases had no gene match. The CDR3 spans 15 residues. The CDR3 here is CASSLDRGPTDTQYF. As DNA, the CDR3 is TGTGCCAGCAGCTTAGATAGGGGGCCCACAGATACGCAGTATTTT.

This clonotype has a count of ten or more. This chain links TRBV7-2 with TRBJ1-4, with 12 bases lining up with TRBD1. CDR1 is SGHTA and CDR2 is FQGNSA in the germline V gene. This CDR3 comprises 18 residues. Trimming removed 4 bases from V and 7 bases from J; junction bases left unmatched: 13. CDR3 sequence reads: CASSSTFRDRGLGEKLFF. In DNA form, the CDR3 reads TGTGCCAGCAGCTCAACATTCCGGGACAGGGGGCTTGGTGAAAAACTGTTTTTT.

This clonotype was picked up many times. The V gene is TRBV29-1, the J gene TRBJ2-5; 7 positions match TRBD2. CDR3 length: 12 residues. The V segment lost 6 bases and the J segment 4 bases; nucleotides outside the gene matches: 5. Germline V gene sequence: CDR1 SQVTM, CDR2 ANQGSEA. The CDR3: CSVGEGRETQYF. CDR3 nucleotide sequence: TGCAGCGTCGGGGAGGGTCGAGAGACCCAGTACTTC.

Many counts were recorded for this clonotype. The chain joins TRBV12-3 or TRBV12-4 to TRBJ1-5; possible D gene TRBD1, 5 bases. Trimming cost V 3 bases and J 6 bases, with 18 bases left between them. The CDR3 sequence is 16 residues long. CDR3 nucleotide sequence: TGTGCCAGCAGTTTCACCCACTGGAGGGGACGTCAGCCCCAGCATTTT. Amino acids: CASSFTHWRGRQPQHF.

J is TRBJ1-5 and V is TRBV12-3 or TRBV12-4; TRBD1 is a possible D gene (6 bases). The V gene lost 6 bases and the J gene lost 4 bases, with 13 bases spanning the gap. This CDR3 has 14 amino acids. As DNA, the CDR3 is TGTGCCAGCAGCTTCCAGGGGAGTAATCAGCCCCAGCATTTT. Translation: CASSFQGSNQPQHF.

This clonotype was recorded at least ten times. V is TRBV20-1 and J is TRBJ2-3; D remains ambiguous. This CDR3 is built from 15 residues. Germline-derived CDR1 and CDR2 are DFQATT and SNEGSKA (reference sequence). The V gene lost 2 bases and the J gene lost 0 bases, with 12 bases spanning the gap. CDR3 nucleotide sequence: TGCAGTGCTAGAATGGGTGTCACTAGCACAGATACGCAGTATTTT. Encoded protein: CSARMGVTSTDTQYF.

This clonotype showed up many times. The CDR3 loop reads CASSQGSGVEQFF. The CDR3 DNA follows: TGTGCCAGCAGCCAAGGGTCCGGGGTTGAGCAGTTCTTC. The chain couples TRBV14 to TRBJ2-1, with a weak D call TRBD2 (5 bases). V shed 1 base and J shed 9 bases, with 10 bases lying between them. Germline CDR1 reads SGHDN; CDR2 reads FVKESK. The CDR3 is 13 amino acids.

This clonotype is medium-sized within its sample. The rearrangement uses TRBV7-2 and TRBJ2-7, with 10 bases that match TRBD2. V was clipped by 4 bases and J by 5 bases; unmatched bases: 2. Per germline, CDR1 SGHTA and CDR2 FQGNSA. The CDR3 spans 13 residues. CDR3 protein: CASSWTSGHEQYF. Here the CDR3 DNA reads TGTGCCAGCAGCTGGACTAGCGGTCACGAGCAGTACTTC.

On this clonotype itself: This may stem from a read error, because a much larger clone lies one nucleotide away. This chain links TRBV24-1 with TRBJ2-1; D is possibly TRBD1 (5 bases). This CDR3 has 14 residues. Trimming took off 6 bases at V and 5 bases at J, with 13 bases between the two ends. CDR1 is KGHDR, CDR2 SFDVKD, per germline. Written as DNA, the CDR3 is TGTGCCACCAGTACCGGACAATATAACAATGAGCAGTTCTTC. This gives the protein CATSTGQYNNEQFF.

This clonotype was detected many times. This chain links TRBV20-1 with TRBJ2-2, with D perhaps matching TRBD1 or TRBD2 (6 bases each). V dropped 3 bases and J dropped 2 bases, with 13 bases sitting between them. This CDR3 region has 15 residues. CDR1 is DFQATT, CDR2 SNEGSKA, per germline (reference sequence). The CDR3 region has the DNA TGCAGTGCTAGCACGGGGGCCCTTAACACCGGGGAGCTGTTTTTT. Protein product: CSASTGALNTGELFF.

This clonotype was counted at least ten times. V is TRBV12-3 or TRBV12-4 and J is TRBJ2-3, with 7 nucleotides matching TRBD2. The CDR3 contains 15 residues. Trimming removed 6 bases from V and 5 bases from J; junction bases left unmatched: 11. The CDR3 protein is CASSPGHTGGDTQYF. The DNA of the CDR3 is TGTGCCAGCAGCCCCGGACACACGGGAGGAGATACGCAGTATTTT.

In its sample, this clonotype was seen many times. The gene calls are TRBV7-8 and TRBJ1-6; a weak D match, TRBD1 (5 bases). V lost 6 bases and J 4 bases, leaving 10 bases between the germline ends. This CDR3 is 14 amino acids long. The V gene's germline CDR1 is SGHVS and CDR2 FQNEAQ. The CDR3, as DNA: TGTGCCAGCAGTCGGGACTCGTATAATTCACCCCTCCACTTT. As protein: CASSRDSYNSPLHF.

This clonotype was seen at least ten times. V and J are TRBV12-3 or TRBV12-4 and TRBJ2-1, with 7 bases lining up with TRBD2. Trimming took 3 bases from V and 8 from J; bases not matched to a gene: 7. This CDR3 is 14 amino acids long. CDR3 DNA: TGTGCCAGCAGTTTTCGCGGGAGTGAGGATGAGCAGTTCTTC. Translated, it gives CASSFRGSEDEQFF.

This clonotype was counted at least ten times. J is TRBJ2-1 and V is TRBV28; 10 nucleotides agree with TRBD1. J gave up 7 bases and V 5 bases, and 11 bases lay outside the gene matches. The CDR3 has 16 amino acids. CDR1 is MDHEN and CDR2 is SYDVKM in the germline V gene. The CDR3 is CASSRGDRGRNNEQFF. DNA of the CDR3: TGTGCCAGCAGTAGAGGCGACAGGGGGCGTAATAATGAGCAGTTCTTC.

This clonotype was detected ten times or more. V gene TRBV5-1 combines with J gene TRBJ2-7, with a weak D call TRBD2 (6 bases). CDR3 length: 15 residues. Germline V gives CDR1 SGHRS, CDR2 YFSETQ. V was shortened by 6 bases and J by 5 bases, with 21 bases between the two germline ends. CDR3 in amino acids: CASTAGAGYVDEQYF. CDR3 nucleotides: TGCGCCAGCACCGCGGGTGCGGGATATGTTGACGAGCAGTACTTC.

This clonotype was recorded at least ten times. One junction end disagrees with the germline gene, perhaps due to a read error. The V gene is TRBV9, the J gene TRBJ1-6; a possible D gene is TRBD1 (5 bases). The germline V gene encodes CDR1 SGDLS and CDR2 YYNGEE. The CDR3 runs 14 residues. CDR3 protein: CASSVGRQTSPLNF. In DNA form, the CDR3 reads TGTGCCAGCAGCGTAGGCCGACAGACTTCACCCCTCAACTTT.